A selection of T cell receptor beta chains follows, all from one sample in a study of blood T cells in healthy people across ages. Using its own MiXCR run on the 5' RACE reads, TCRdb lists one record per CDR3 protein. The table lists over 1,200,000 distinct CDR3 sequences, 55% to 75% of them singletons. Material for sequencing was blood. The receptors were sampled from a young man in good health. Both conserved end residues are trimmed from each CDR3. A D gene is named only where the DNA matches it firmly.

>TRBV7-2|TRBD2|TRBJ2-7
ASSVKTSGSSSYEQY
>TRBV10-3|-|TRBJ1-1
AISDSLGNTEAF
>TRBV27|TRBD2|TRBJ2-7
ASALGGRAYEQY
>TRBV3-1|TRBD1|TRBJ2-1
ASSQNRGGYNEQF
>TRBV2|-|-
ASSVERFPNEQY
>TRBV12-3/TRBV12-4|-|TRBJ2-1
ASSPSRQSSYNEQF
>TRBV4-1|-|TRBJ1-1
ASSQDGGSEAF
>TRBV12-3/TRBV12-4|-|TRBJ2-7
ASSYVTSLFHEQY
>TRBV5-6|-|-
ASSSLGEGLYEQY
>TRBV6-2/TRBV6-3|-|TRBJ2-5
ASSYSPYQETQY
>TRBV5-1|-|-
ASSSSTDLPYEQY
>TRBV12-3/TRBV12-4|TRBD2|TRBJ2-1
ASRRTSGLEQF
>TRBV6-5|TRBD1|TRBJ2-7
ASSSRDRRWDEQY
>TRBV29-1|-|TRBJ1-4
SVIDRATNEKLF
>TRBV18|TRBD1|TRBJ1-4
ASSADRGVEKLF
>TRBV29-1|TRBD2|TRBJ2-5
SVLAGGFSETQY
>TRBV6-5|-|TRBJ1-2
ASSYSEGEGYT
>TRBV20-1|-|-
SAGGMFNNEQY
>TRBV7-9|-|TRBJ2-5
ASSLRTGPQETQY
>TRBV10-3|TRBD1|TRBJ1-3
ATGQGPDTIY
>TRBV13|TRBD2|TRBJ2-3
ASSSNRDYSWDTQY
>TRBV5-1|-|TRBJ2-3
ASSEEYTTDTQY
>TRBV6-5|TRBD2|TRBJ2-1
ASSDASGGANEQF
>TRBV7-2|TRBD2|TRBJ2-2
ASSLRGGGAGELF
>TRBV6-2/TRBV6-3|-|TRBJ2-3
ASNWGEHTQY
>TRBV20-1|-|TRBJ2-5
SARDPRRGARGETQY
>TRBV7-7|-|TRBJ2-5
ASSLYRTREETQY
>TRBV7-4|-|TRBJ2-7
ASSFIGGDTSYEQY
>TRBV9|TRBD2|TRBJ2-5
ASSPGTSGIVQETQY
>TRBV7-8|TRBD1|TRBJ1-2
ASSRDRGLERGYGYT
>TRBV29-1|TRBD2|TRBJ2-3
SVEPSGGADTQY
>TRBV5-6|-|TRBJ1-2
ASSLSVGSGYGYT
>TRBV20-1|-|TRBJ2-5
SARDFPRGGRETQY